The 2 T cell receptor beta chains given below trace back to one sample, sequenced in a study of blood T cell repertoires in COVID-19. Data came from immunoSEQ multiplex PCR; TCRdb stores just in-frame clones and leaves some out. This sample yields 60,000 to 65,000 clones, of which 88% are seen a single time; 3.5% to 4.5% belongs to the top ten. The sequenced material came from peripheral blood. These receptors all stem from a man in his fifties or sixties with active COVID-19.

This CDR3 is CASSYTGNEQYF. DNA of the CDR3: TGTGCCAGCAGCTATACAGGGAACGAGCAGTACTTC. The chain links TRBV2 to TRBJ2-7, with D perhaps matching TRBD1 (6 bases). V was clipped by 6 bases and J by 5 bases, with 11 bases between them. Germline V gene data show CDR1 as SNHLY and CDR2 as FYNNEI. The CDR3 is 12 amino acids.

The chain uses TRBV30 and TRBJ1-3, with a weak D call TRBD1 (5 bases). The V end lost 5 bases, the J end lost 0 bases, and 26 bases lay between the germline ends. The CDR3 is made up of 19 amino acids. Germline V gene sequence: CDR1 GTSNPN, CDR2 SVGIG (reference sequence). CDR3 sequence reads: CAWLGRGSIGDFSGNTIYF. Here the CDR3 DNA reads TGTGCCTGGCTGGGGCGAGGGTCGATCGGGGACTTCTCTGGAAACACCATATATTTT. The variable domain in full, completed from reference TRBV30 and TRBJ1-3, reads SQTIHQWPATLVQPVGSPLSLECTVEGTSNPNLYWYRQAAGRGLQLLFYSVGIGQISSEVPQNLSASRPQDRQFILSSKKLLLSDSGFYLCAWLGRGSIGDFSGNTIYFGEGSWLTVV.